These 24 T cell receptor beta chains came from one sample sequenced in a study of PD-L1 blockade in urothelial cancer (dated by TCRdb to about 2017). The library was built by means of the immunoSEQ multiplex PCR assay. The table comes from immuneACCESS by way of TCRdb, which keeps in-frame sequences with V and J called. Part of the clones is missing from these tables; in studies checked, under half for an unresolved V gene and the rest for unknown reasons. For this sample there are tens of thousands of clones; roughly four fifths appear just once. The top ten clones comprise roughly 7% of the sample. Explained via the paper, the time point label denotes: pretreatment peripheral blood. The sample consisted of PBMCs, taken around atezolizumab (anti-PD-L1) treatment. These TCRs come from a man aged 60 to 75 with urothelial cancer.

This chain connects TRBV18 to TRBJ1-5; 8 bases align to TRBD1. The CDR3 is made up of 14 amino acids. Germline V gene data show CDR1 as KGHSH and CDR2 as LQKENI. The V and J ends lost 6 bases and 6 bases, in that order; junction bases with no gene match: 7. This CDR3 reads CASSLQGEGQPQHF. CDR3 coding DNA: TGTGCCAGCTCGCTACAGGGGGAAGGTCAGCCCCAGCATTTT.

The chain is built from TRBV28 and TRBJ1-2, with no clear D. Trimming took 6 bases from V and 6 from J, leaving 17 bases between them. CDR3 length: 14 amino acids. Germline loops: CDR1 MDHEN, CDR2 SYDVKM. The CDR3 is CASSPVEGINGYTF. CDR3 in DNA: TGTGCCAGCAGCCCCGTGGAGGGTATTAATGGCTACACCTTC.

The chain links TRBV2 to TRBJ1-5, with D possibly matching TRBD1 (6 bases). Germline V CDR1 and CDR2: SNHLY, FYNNEI. V was shortened by 4 bases and J by 3 bases, with 13 bases between the two germline ends. The CDR3 covers 15 residues. CDR3 nucleotide sequence: TGTGCCAGCAGTGGAGGGAACAGGGTCAATCAGCCCCAGCATTTT. This translates into CASSGGNRVNQPQHF.

The chain is built from TRBV6-6 and TRBJ1-2; D is uncertain. The germline V gene has CDR1 MNHNY and CDR2 SVGAGI (reference sequence). With 7 bases removed from V and 2 bases from J, the gap between germline ends came to 5 bases. The CDR3 is 11 residues long. This CDR3 is CASNGNYGYTF. The CDR3 coding sequence is TGTGCCAGCAACGGGAACTATGGCTACACCTTC.

This chain joins TRBV28 and TRBJ2-3; tentative D call: TRBD2 (5 bases). The CDR3 loop spans 12 amino acids. The germline V gene has CDR1 MDHEN and CDR2 SYDVKM. V was shortened by 10 bases and J by 4 bases, with 12 bases between the two germline ends. The CDR3 coding sequence is TGTGCCACCACCGACGGGGCAGATACGCAGTATTTT. It translates to CATTDGADTQYF.

V gene TRBV7-9 combines with J gene TRBJ1-2; 8 bases match TRBD1. J gave up 7 bases and V 1 base, and 8 bases lay outside the gene matches. The CDR3 extends over 15 amino acids. CDR1 is SEHNR, CDR2 FQNEAQ, per germline (reference sequence). The CDR3 DNA sequence: TGTGCCAGCAGCTTAGGGGTGGACAGGGCCCGTGGCTACACCTTC. Translating it yields CASSLGVDRARGYTF.

The chain combines TRBV13 with TRBJ1-5, with D unresolved. Germline CDR1 is PRHDT and CDR2 is FYEKMQ (reference sequence). The CDR3 totals 12 residues. The V end lost 3 bases, the J end lost 5 bases, and 5 bases lay between the germline ends. In nucleotides, the CDR3 is TGTGCCAGCAGCTTGGGCTATCAGCCCCAGCATTTT. This codes for CASSLGYQPQHF.

The chain recombines TRBV6-5 with TRBJ2-5; TRBD1 might be the D (6 bases). Between the trimmed V and J ends, which lost 6 bases and 5 bases, there was a span of 19 bases. This CDR3 region has 15 residues. Looked up from germline, CDR1 is MNHEY and CDR2 is SVGAGI. CDR3 amino acids: CASRQQGGGWETQYF. CDR3 DNA: TGTGCCAGCAGACAACAGGGCGGTGGCTGGGAGACCCAGTACTTC.

V is TRBV7-9 and J is TRBJ2-1; TRBD2 agrees at 7 bases. This CDR3 contains 16 residues. With 0 bases clipped from V and 8 bases from J, the junction kept 10 bases outside the gene matches. In germline, CDR1 is SEHNR, CDR2 FQNEAQ (reference sequence). CDR3 loop: CASSLAGDYPTDEQFF. The DNA for the CDR3 is TGTGCCAGCAGCTTAGCGGGGGACTACCCAACGGATGAGCAGTTCTTC.

The chain couples TRBV6-5 to TRBJ2-1; 9 nucleotides match TRBD2. Unmatched junction bases numbered 7, after V lost 0 bases and J lost 7 bases. Germline CDR1 is MNHEY and CDR2 is SVGAGI. The CDR3 consists of 16 residues. CDR3: CASSYSGGGAVNEQFF. CDR3 DNA sequence: TGTGCCAGCAGTTACTCGGGCGGGGGGGCCGTAAATGAGCAGTTCTTC.

This chain joins TRBV5-1 and TRBJ1-2; tentatively, D is TRBD1 (6 bases). V lost 0 bases and J 8 bases, leaving 14 bases between the germline ends. From germline, CDR1 is SGHRS and CDR2 YFSETQ. The CDR3 extends over 14 amino acids. DNA for the CDR3: TGCGCCAGCAGCTTGGCCGGGACATCGGTCGGCTACACCTTC. Translating it yields CASSLAGTSVGYTF.

This sequence joins TRBV19 and TRBJ1-6; 8 bases align to TRBD1. There are 14 residues in the CDR3. Trimming cost V 3 bases and J 7 bases; bases outside gene matches: 2. Germline V CDR1 and CDR2: LNHDA, SQIVND (reference sequence). CDR3 residues: CASSMGQENSPLHF. DNA for the CDR3: TGTGCCAGTAGTATGGGACAGGAAAATTCACCCCTCCACTTT.

The chain joins TRBV13 to TRBJ2-7; TRBD1 agrees at 9 bases. This CDR3 contains 14 residues. CDR1 and CDR2 from the germline V gene are PRHDT and FYEKMQ (reference sequence). Losses at the gene ends were 5 bases for V and 4 bases for J; bases not matched to a gene: 6. CDR3 DNA: TGTGCCAGCAGCGCTAGGGACAGGGCTTACGAGCAGTACTTC. It codes for CASSARDRAYEQYF.

The V call is TRBV15, the J call TRBJ2-1; 10 bases map to TRBD2. Per germline, CDR1 LNHNV and CDR2 YYDKDF (reference sequence). This CDR3 has 16 amino acids. The ends lost 0 bases at V and 6 bases at J; junction bases unmatched: 5. The CDR3 bases are TGTGCCACCAGCAGAGAGAGCCTAGCGGGGGTCAATGAGCAGTTCTTC. Its protein is CATSRESLAGVNEQFF.

The chain links TRBV9 to TRBJ2-5, with TRBD2 identical over 11 bases. Germline V CDR1 and CDR2: SGDLS, YYNGEE. The CDR3 runs to 17 residues. V shed 2 bases and J 5 bases; nucleotides not matched to a gene: 11. The CDR3 protein is CASSVGLAGGSRETQYF. CDR3 nucleotides: TGTGCCAGCAGCGTTGGGCTAGCGGGGGGTTCGCGCGAGACCCAGTACTTC. Together with reference TRBV9 and TRBJ2-5, the CDR3 gives the full variable domain: DSGVTQTPKHLITATGQRVTLRCSPRSGDLSVYWYQQSLDQGLQFLIQYYNGEERAKGNILERFSAQQFPDLHSELNLSSLELGDSALYFCASSVGLAGGSRETQYFGPGTRLLVL.

This clone ranks as medium-sized (0.01 to 0.1%). This chain joins TRBV7-9 and TRBJ2-1; D possibly corresponds to TRBD2 (5 bases). V gave up 1 base and J gave up 4 bases, with 8 bases separating them. Per germline, CDR1 SEHNR and CDR2 FQNEAQ (reference sequence). This CDR3 contains 14 residues. The CDR3 sequence is CASSLGAGYNEQFF. The CDR3 coding sequence is TGTGCCAGCAGCTTAGGGGCGGGTTACAATGAGCAGTTCTTC. The whole variable domain, filled in from reference TRBV7-9 and TRBJ2-1, reads DTGVSQNPRHKITKRGQNVTFRCDPISEHNRLYWYRQTLGQGPEFLTYFQNEAQLEKSRLLSDRFSAERPKGSFSTLEIQRTEQGDSAMYLCASSLGAGYNEQFFGPGTRLTVL.

The gene calls are TRBV28 and TRBJ2-7; 12 bases fit TRBD1. Germline lookup yields CDR1 MDHEN and CDR2 SYDVKM. The CDR3 contains 14 residues. V dropped 7 bases and J dropped 0; count of bases not matched to a gene: 1. The CDR3 DNA reads as TGTGCCAGCACGGGACAGGGGGCCTCCTACGAGCAGTACTTC. It translates to CASTGQGASYEQYF.

The chain carries TRBV5-4 and TRBJ1-2, with 7 positions matching TRBD1. The CDR3 is 14 amino acids. Trimming removed 2 bases from V and 8 bases from J; junction bases left unmatched: 9. The V gene's germline CDR1 is SGHNT and CDR2 YYREEE (reference sequence). Written as DNA, the CDR3 is TGTGCCAGCAGCTTCCAGGGGGAATTGGGAGGCTACACCTTC. Protein product: CASSFQGELGGYTF.

The rearrangement joins TRBV5-1 to TRBJ2-5, with a weak D call TRBD1 (6 bases). The end of the DNA aligns better with TRBJ2-7, so the J call may be wrong. This CDR3 is built from 13 residues. From germline, CDR1 is SGHRS and CDR2 YFSETQ. In nucleotides, the CDR3 is TGCGCCAGCAGCTTTACAGGGATCCACGAGCAGTACTTC. Translation: CASSFTGIHEQYF.

This chain joins TRBV18 and TRBJ2-1, with 8 bases lining up with TRBD1. Germline CDR1 reads KGHSH; CDR2 reads LQKENI. The V segment lost 3 bases and the J segment 3 bases; nucleotides outside the gene matches: 10. This CDR3 has 17 amino acids. CDR3 sequence reads: CASSPGSPQGVYNEQFF. The CDR3 DNA follows: TGTGCCAGCTCACCTGGATCTCCACAGGGGGTCTACAATGAGCAGTTCTTC.

The rearrangement joins TRBV7-2 to TRBJ1-4; TRBD1 matches at 9 bases. Germline CDR1 reads SGHTA; CDR2 reads FQGNSA. This CDR3 is 16 amino acids long. With 5 bases clipped from V and 6 bases from J, the junction kept 10 bases outside the gene matches. In DNA form, the CDR3 reads TGTGCCAGCAGCCCGCAAAGACAGGGGGAATATGAAAAACTGTTTTTT. Translating gives CASSPQRQGEYEKLFF.

Only a few counts were recorded for this clone. The chain links TRBV5-6 to TRBJ2-4; D is uncertain. Germline CDR1 SGHDT, CDR2 YYEEEE. V lost 0 bases to trimming and J lost 9 bases, with 10 bases between them. The CDR3 covers 13 residues. CDR3 residues: CASSLDPWSIQYF. In nucleotides, the CDR3 is TGTGCCAGCAGCTTGGATCCCTGGAGCATTCAGTACTTC. The whole variable domain, remainder taken from reference TRBV5-6 and TRBJ2-4, is DAGVTQSPTHLIKTRGQQVTLRCSPKSGHDTVSWYQQALGQGPQFIFQYYEEEERQRGNFPDRFSGHQFPNYSSELNVNALLLGDSALYLCASSLDPWSIQYFGAGTRLSVL.

The rearrangement uses TRBV7-6 and TRBJ2-5, with 9 positions matching TRBD2. The CDR3 loop spans 15 amino acids. The V gene end was trimmed by 5 bases and the J gene end by 5 bases; junction bases not matched to a gene: 9. Looked up from germline, CDR1 is SGHVS and CDR2 is FNYEAQ. The CDR3 reads CASSPLALAGETQYF. As DNA, the CDR3 is TGTGCCAGCAGCCCGTTGGCCCTAGCGGGGGAGACCCAGTACTTC. Together with reference TRBV7-6 and TRBJ2-5, the CDR3 gives the full variable domain: GAGVSQSPRYKVTKRGQDVALRCDPISGHVSLYWYRQALGQGPEFLTYFNYEAQQDKSGLPNDRFSAERPEGSISTLTIQRTEQRDSAMYRCASSPLALAGETQYFGPGTRLLVL.

This chain links TRBV28 with TRBJ1-6; possibly TRBD1 for D (5 bases). The CDR3 consists of 14 residues. Germline V CDR1 and CDR2: MDHEN, SYDVKM. Trimming cost V 7 bases and J 4 bases, with 11 bases left between them. The CDR3 DNA follows: TGTGCCAGCACCCCGGCAGGGTATAATTCACCCCTCCACTTT. Encoded protein: CASTPAGYNSPLHF.